This T cell receptor (beta chain) was sequenced during a study of T-cell memory formation after mild COVID-19. Across the whole study: Largely, TCR clusters stayed within a single donor.

The CDR3 length is 15 residues. Trimming at V came to 0 bases and at J to 4 bases, leaving 3 bases not matched to a gene. CDR1 is SGHDT and CDR2 is YYEEEE in the germline V gene. Many counts were recorded for this clonotype. TCRdb re-called the 5' RACE reads with MiXCR, one entry per CDR3 protein. This sample yields around 29,000 distinct CDR3 sequences, of which about 15% are seen a single time; approximately 1.5% belongs to the top ten. The origin of this receptor is an adult who had mild COVID-19 (a few samples of this study predate the infection). Cell type and time point are not known. The sample was PBMCs or a T cell subset sorted from them (not recorded which). V usage is TRBV5-6 and J usage is TRBJ2-1, with TRBD1 matching 8 bases. The CDR3 region has the DNA TGTGCCAGCAGCTTGGGGGACAGGCCATACAATGAGCAGTTCTTC. Protein: CASSLGDRPYNEQFF.